These 17 T cell receptor beta chains were all obtained from the same sample, sequenced in a study of post-analysis software for immune sequencing data. Findings and limits, study-wide: TRBV5-6, TRBV5-1 and TRBV20-1 were among several TRBV segments more frequent in patients than controls.

Prepared libraries of TCR beta cDNA carried unique molecular identifiers. One entry per CDR3 protein, called by TCRdb with MiXCR from the PCR reads. The table lists hundreds of thousands of distinct CDR3 sequences, around 40% of them singletons. No antigen has been identified for these receptors. The source material was blood. The receptors shown here come from a girl between 5 and 17 years old with multiple sclerosis.

This rearrangement joins TRBV10-3 to TRBJ2-1; 8 bases are shared with TRBD2. CDR3 length: 16 residues. From germline, CDR1 is ENHRY and CDR2 SYGVKD. Losses at the gene ends were 0 bases for V and 2 bases for J; bases not matched to a gene: 3. The CDR3 nucleotides read TGTGCCATCAGTGAGTCAAACGGGAGGGCCTACAATGAGCAGTTCTTC. Its translation is CAISESNGRAYNEQFF.

The CDR3 here is CSADKVTNTEAFF. CDR3 sequence (DNA): TGCAGTGCCGACAAGGTCACGAACACTGAAGCTTTCTTT. The V and J genes are TRBV20-1 and TRBJ1-1; D unclear. V was trimmed by 6 bases and J by 1 base, leaving 12 bases between them. The germline CDR1 and CDR2 sequences are DFQATT and SNEGSKA (reference sequence). CDR3 size: 13 residues.

In this sample, this clonotype turned up a few times. V gene TRBV7-2 combines with J gene TRBJ2-7; 7 bases fit TRBD1. CDR3 length: 14 residues. CDR1 and CDR2 (germline): SGHTA, FQGNSA. Unmatched junction bases numbered 2, after V lost 2 bases and J lost 1 base. The CDR3 DNA sequence: TGTGCCAGCAGCTTAAACAGGGGATCCTACGAGCAGTACTTC. Residues: CASSLNRGSYEQYF.

This clonotype showed up just a few times. The chain carries TRBV24-1 and TRBJ2-1; 10 bases line up with TRBD2. J lost 7 bases, V lost 4 bases, and 9 bases had no gene match. CDR1 and CDR2 from the germline V gene are KGHDR and SFDVKD. The length of the CDR3 is 16 residues. The CDR3: CATSDPPSGGVNEQFF. The DNA of the CDR3 is TGTGCCACCAGTGACCCTCCTAGCGGGGGAGTTAATGAGCAGTTCTTC.

This clonotype showed up just a few times. This chain uses TRBV28 with TRBJ2-3; no definite D call. The CDR3 extends over 15 amino acids. V shed 6 bases and J shed 11 bases, with 24 bases lying between them. Germline V gene data show CDR1 as MDHEN and CDR2 as SYDVKM. CDR3 nucleotide sequence: TGTGCCAGCAGCTCTTCCCCCCCTACCGAAGGGATGCAGTATTTT. This encodes CASSSSPPTEGMQYF.

This chain uses TRBV7-9 with TRBJ2-7, with D possibly matching TRBD2 (6 bases). The V gene's germline CDR1 is SEHNR and CDR2 FQNEAQ (reference sequence). The V gene lost 5 bases and the J gene lost 5 bases, with 19 bases spanning the gap. The CDR3 is 15 residues long. The CDR3 nucleotides read TGTGCCAGCAGCGCCTGGATGCGGGGTTTGAACGAGCAGTACTTC. Protein product: CASSAWMRGLNEQYF. Variable domain in full (rest from reference TRBV7-9 and TRBJ2-7): DTGVSQNPRHKITKRGQNVTFRCDPISEHNRLYWYRQTLGQGPEFLTYFQNEAQLEKSRLLSDRFSAERPKGSFSTLEIQRTEQGDSAMYLCASSAWMRGLNEQYFGPGTRLTVT.

The chain uses TRBV7-9 and TRBJ2-7; D may correspond to TRBD1 or TRBD2 (5 bases each). The J call may not be correct, given that the DNA end is closer to TRBJ2-5. CDR3 size: 17 residues. Germline V gene lookup returns CDR1 SEHNR and CDR2 FQNEAQ (reference sequence). The CDR3 spells CASSLEALWGSRKTQYF. The DNA of the CDR3 is TGTGCCAGCAGCTTAGAGGCCCTTTGGGGGAGTCGAAAGACCCAGTACTTC.

There are a few counts of this clonotype. The chain employs TRBV29-1 and TRBJ2-5, with 9 bases lining up with TRBD2. Germline V gene sequence: CDR1 SQVTM, CDR2 ANQGSEA. This CDR3 region has 13 residues. With 6 bases clipped from V and 4 bases from J, the junction kept 6 bases outside the gene matches. The CDR3 nucleotides read TGCAGCGTAGGTAGCGGGAGCCTAGAGACCCAGTACTTC. Its translation is CSVGSGSLETQYF.

About this clonotype itself: At one end, the junction sequence differs from germline, possibly due to a read error. This chain uses TRBV12-3 or TRBV12-4 with TRBJ2-5; D perhaps matches TRBD2 (6 bases). This CDR3 is 15 amino acids long. The CDR3, as DNA: TGTGCCGGCAGTTGGTCAACGGGAGCTGAGGAGACCCAGTACTTC. It translates to CAGSWSTGAEETQYF.

The CDR3 is CASQGAHQPQHF. CDR3 DNA sequence: TGTGCCAGTCAGGGGGCACACCAGCCCCAGCATTTT. The genes are TRBV2 and TRBJ1-5; 8 nucleotides line up with TRBD1. This CDR3 is 12 amino acids long. From germline, CDR1 is SNHLY and CDR2 FYNNEI. V shed 9 bases and J 7 bases; nucleotides not matched to a gene: 5.

J is TRBJ1-3 and V is TRBV10-3; unclear D gene. CDR3 length: 16 residues. With 0 bases removed from V and 0 bases from J, the gap between germline ends came to 9 bases. Germline assignment: CDR1 ENHRY and CDR2 SYGVKD. The CDR3 coding sequence is TGTGCCATCAGTGAGTCGGGCCAGCCCTCTGGAAACACCATATATTTT. Translated, it gives CAISESGQPSGNTIYF.

The chain uses TRBV6-1 and TRBJ2-7; D possibly corresponds to TRBD2 (6 bases). Per germline, CDR1 MNHNS and CDR2 SASEGT. V was shortened by 8 bases and J by 0 bases, with 14 bases between the two germline ends. The CDR3 extends over 14 amino acids. CDR3 coding DNA: TGTGCCAGCTTCCGGGACGGGAGCTCCTACGAGCAGTACTTC. This encodes CASFRDGSSYEQYF.

This clonotype showed up just once. The chain uses TRBV29-1 and TRBJ2-3; D gene ambiguous. Germline CDR1 is SQVTM and CDR2 is ANQGSEA. The CDR3 runs 11 residues. The ends were cut back, 8 bases at V and 2 bases at J, with 8 bases in the middle. In DNA form, the CDR3 reads TGCAGCTTTCTGGTCACAGATACGCAGTATTTT. It codes for CSFLVTDTQYF.

The V and J genes are TRBV5-1 and TRBJ2-2, with D hard to call. Germline assignment: CDR1 SGHRS and CDR2 YFSETQ. The CDR3 covers 16 residues. Trimming stripped 6 bases from V and 0 bases from J, with 15 bases between. CDR3: CASKISQIPNTGELFF. CDR3 in DNA: TGCGCCAGCAAAATAAGCCAGATACCGAACACCGGGGAGCTGTTTTTT.

This clonotype has a single count. The chain carries TRBV12-3 or TRBV12-4 and TRBJ2-7, with 7 bases fitting TRBD1. CDR3 size: 14 residues. V shed 3 bases and J 1 base; nucleotides not matched to a gene: 3. The CDR3 sequence: CASSFVQGSYEQYF. The CDR3 DNA sequence: TGTGCCAGCAGTTTCGTACAGGGGTCCTACGAGCAGTACTTC.

This clonotype was seen a few times. The J gene is TRBJ2-1, the V gene TRBV5-1; TRBD2 aligns across 14 bases. The length of the CDR3 is 15 residues. CDR1 is SGHRS and CDR2 is YFSETQ in the germline V gene. V dropped 5 bases and J dropped 5; count of bases not matched to a gene: 3. Here the CDR3 reads CASRWTSGRHNEQFF. The DNA for the CDR3 is TGCGCCAGCAGGTGGACTAGCGGGAGGCACAATGAGCAGTTCTTC. Variable domain in full (rest from reference TRBV5-1 and TRBJ2-1): KAGVTQTPRYLIKTRGQQVTLSCSPISGHRSVSWYQQTPGQGLQFLFEYFSETQRNKGNFPGRFSGRQFSNSRSEMNVSTLELGDSALYLCASRWTSGRHNEQFFGPGTRLTVL.

In this sample, this clonotype turned up many times. The chain has TRBV12-3 or TRBV12-4 and TRBJ2-7; 7 bases map to TRBD1. Losses at the gene ends were 3 bases for V and 4 bases for J; bases not matched to a gene: 0. The CDR3 runs 12 residues. The CDR3 DNA sequence: TGTGCCAGCAGTTTCAGGGGGTACGAGCAGTACTTC. Protein: CASSFRGYEQYF.